A selection of T cell receptor beta chains follows, all from one sample in a study of long-term antiretroviral therapy in people with HIV. The method was immunoSEQ multiplex PCR; TCRdb's version includes in-frame clones alone and lacks a portion of them. The data contain roughly 16,000 clones, approximately 81% of them seen just once; the ten biggest clones take up roughly 5.6%. Sequencing was performed on unsorted PBMCs, taken 0.5 years after starting antiretroviral therapy. The source of these receptors is a middle-aged woman with HIV. The CDR3 runs from the conserved cysteine through the conserved F or W. Each record gives: D gene, clone size, V gene, J gene, CDR3 protein, CDR3 DNA. The D gene is left open where the match is weak. Only some rows state a clone size, as once, few, many or a class for expanded clones.

.	few	TRBV19	TRBJ1-2	CASSRERGGYYGYTF	TGTGCCAGTAGTAGGGAGCGGGGGGGATACTATGGCTACACCTTC
.	.	TRBV7-9	TRBJ1-5	CASSSPNQPQHF	TGTGCCAGCAGCTCCCCGAATCAGCCCCAGCATTTT
.	once	TRBV18	TRBJ1-4	CASSPGEEEKLFF	TGTGCCAGCTCACCAGGGGAAGAGGAAAAACTGTTTTTT
TRBD2	.	TRBV7-9	TRBJ2-3	CASSFQGGSGTDTQYF	TGTGCCAGCAGCTTCCAGGGCGGGAGTGGCACAGATACGCAGTATTTT
.	.	TRBV9	TRBJ2-3	CASSVERPTDTQYF	TGTGCCAGCAGCGTAGAGCGGCCCACAGATACGCAGTATTTT
TRBD2	few	TRBV6-5	TRBJ2-7	CASSYSLAEYEQYF	TGTGCCAGCAGTTACTCCCTAGCGGAATACGAGCAGTACTTC
.	.	TRBV6-5	TRBJ2-7	CASSLRLSYEQYF	TGTGCCAGCAGTCTTAGACTTTCCTACGAGCAGTACTTC
TRBD2	.	TRBV7-9	TRBJ2-1	CASILKGEREGRYNEQFF	TGTGCCAGCATTTTAAAAGGGGAGCGGGAGGGTCGATACAATGAGCAGTTCTTC
.	.	TRBV19	TRBJ2-6	CASKRQQTDSGANVLTF	TGTGCCAGTAAAAGGCAACAGACTGACTCTGGGGCCAACGTCCTGACTTTC
TRBD2	.	TRBV2	TRBJ2-1	CATPRGRGSEQFF	TGTGCCACCCCACGCGGGAGAGGGTCTGAGCAGTTCTTC
.	.	TRBV10-3	TRBJ2-3	CAISDSTGAADTQYF	TGTGCCATCAGTGACTCCACGGGGGCCGCAGATACGCAGTATTTT
.	few	TRBV5-1	TRBJ2-2	CASSSFTVTNTGELFF	TGCGCCAGCAGTAGTTTCACCGTAACGAACACCGGGGAGCTGTTTTTT
TRBD2	.	TRBV6-5	TRBJ2-2	CASAGVNTGELFF	TGTGCCAGCGCGGGGGTTAACACCGGGGAGCTGTTTTTT
.	.	TRBV6-5	TRBJ1-2	CASSSAWYGYTF	TGTGCCAGCAGTTCTGCTTGGTATGGCTACACCTTC
.	.	TRBV1	TRBJ1-2	CTSSPEGGYTF	TGCACCAGCAGCCCAGAGGGTGGCTACACCTTC
.	.	TRBV27	TRBJ1-1	CASSLLGNTEAFF	TGTGCCAGCAGTTTATTAGGGAACACTGAAGCTTTCTTT
TRBD1	once	TRBV5-1	TRBJ1-2	CASSLEGTGLEIYGYTF	TGCGCCAGCAGCTTGGAAGGGACAGGGTTGGAGATTTATGGCTACACCTTC
TRBD1	.	TRBV18	TRBJ2-3	CASSPTGVTDTQYF	TGTGCCAGCTCACCGACAGGGGTCACAGATACGCAGTATTTT
.	.	TRBV9	TRBJ2-5	CASSVGSFGETQYF	TGTGCCAGCAGCGTAGGTTCGTTCGGAGAGACCCAGTACTTC
.	.	TRBV5-4	TRBJ2-7	CASSLGGPEQYF	TGTGCCAGCAGCTTAGGGGGTCCAGAGCAGTACTTC
.	.	TRBV18	TRBJ1-1	CASSPLGGGNTEAFF	TGTGCCAGCTCACCACTCGGGGGAGGGAACACTGAAGCTTTCTTT
.	.	TRBV7-9	TRBJ2-7	CASSLTGPAYEQYF	TGTGCCAGCAGCTTAACGGGACCCGCCTACGAGCAGTACTTC